A selection of T cell receptor beta chains follows, all from one sample in a study of blood T cell repertoires in COVID-19. The method was immunoSEQ multiplex PCR; TCRdb's version includes in-frame clones alone and lacks a portion of them. The sample has under 95,000 clones, 90% to 95% seen once. The sample comprised peripheral blood. The receptors shown here come from a woman in her 50s in a cohort sampled during active COVID-19. Both conserved end residues are part of each CDR3. D genes are given only for firm matches. The size entry is marked missing in some rows and otherwise reads once, few, many or a size class.

CDR3aa	CDR3nt	abundance	j_gene	v_gene	d_gene
CAINREAYNEQFF	TGTGCCATCAATCGGGAGGCCTACAATGAGCAGTTCTTC	-	TRBJ2-1	TRBV10-3	TRBD2
CASRDNRVGYNEQFF	TGTGCCAGCAGGGATAACAGGGTTGGGTACAATGAGCAGTTCTTC	-	TRBJ2-1	TRBV25-1	-
CATRGLLLGEQYF	TGTGCCACCCGGGGACTCCTACTCGGCGAGCAGTACTTC	few	TRBJ2-7	TRBV2	-
CASSPPGTTNTEAFF	TGTGCCAGCAGCCCCCCCGGGACAACGAACACTGAAGCTTTCTTT	-	TRBJ1-1	TRBV13	-
CASSLATGQGDQPQHF	TGTGCCAGCAGCTTAGCGACGGGACAGGGTGATCAGCCCCAGCATTTT	once	TRBJ1-5	TRBV7-2	TRBD1
CASRTGGSYNEQFF	TGTGCCAGTCGGACAGGGGGTTCCTACAATGAGCAGTTCTTC	-	TRBJ2-1	TRBV10-3	TRBD1
CASSLEGVSTQYF	TGTGCCAGCAGCTTAGAAGGGGTCTCTACGCAGTATTTT	-	TRBJ2-3	TRBV7-9	-
CASSTGARETQYF	TGTGCCAGCAGCACAGGGGCTCGAGAGACCCAGTACTTC	-	TRBJ2-5	TRBV12-3/TRBV12-4	TRBD1
CATSDLPSGTSTDTQYF	TGTGCCACCAGTGATTTACCTAGCGGGACTAGCACAGATACGCAGTATTTT	-	TRBJ2-3	TRBV24-1	TRBD2
CASRGQGDTGELFF	TGTGCCAGCAGGGGGCAGGGGGACACCGGGGAGCTGTTTTTT	-	TRBJ2-2	TRBV6-6	TRBD1
CASSGQGYSGANVLTF	TGTGCCAGCAGTGGGCAGGGATACTCTGGGGCCAACGTCCTGACTTTC	-	TRBJ2-6	TRBV2	-
CSGQGNLGNEQFF	TGCAGCGGACAGGGTAATCTTGGGAATGAGCAGTTCTTC	-	TRBJ2-1	TRBV29-1	TRBD1
CASSVVAGGSNEQFF	TGTGCCAGCAGCGTAGTGGCGGGAGGGTCCAATGAGCAGTTCTTC	-	TRBJ2-1	TRBV9	TRBD2
CATCRGMKETQYF	TGTGCCACCTGTCGAGGGATGAAAGAGACCCAGTACTTC	-	TRBJ2-5	TRBV7-8	-
CASSLLAGHNEQFF	TGTGCCAGCAGTTTGCTAGCGGGGCACAATGAGCAGTTCTTC	-	TRBJ2-1	TRBV28	TRBD2
CASSEGRGNTGELFF	TGTGCCAGCAGCGAGGGGCGGGGGAACACCGGGGAGCTGTTTTTT	-	TRBJ2-2	TRBV7-8	-
CASSITAEKLFF	TGTGCCAGTAGTATAACTGCAGAAAAACTGTTTTTT	-	TRBJ1-4	TRBV19	-
CASSLRGLNEQFF	TGTGCCAGCAGTTTACGGGGACTCAATGAGCAGTTCTTC	-	TRBJ2-1	TRBV12-3/TRBV12-4	-
CASSQPTRDNEQFF	TGCGCCAGCAGCCAGCCTACCAGGGACAATGAGCAGTTCTTC	once	TRBJ2-1	TRBV4-1	-
CATSPARGRGGETQYF	TGTGCCACCAGCCCCGCTCGGGGGAGGGGGGGGGAGACCCAGTACTTC	-	TRBJ2-5	TRBV15	-
CASYKGVSQNEKLFF	TGTGCCAGCTATAAGGGGGTATCACAAAATGAAAAACTGTTTTTT	-	TRBJ1-4	TRBV6-5	-
CASSQDPSGTSLYEQYF	TGCGCCAGCAGCCAAGACCCCTCCGGGACTAGCCTCTACGAGCAGTACTTC	-	TRBJ2-7	TRBV4-1	TRBD2
CASSPRVLAGAEYEQYF	TGTGCCAGCTCACCAAGAGTCCTAGCGGGAGCGGAATACGAGCAGTACTTC	-	TRBJ2-7	TRBV18	TRBD2
CASSLERGQPQHF	TGTGCCAGCAGCTTAGAAAGGGGGCAGCCCCAGCATTTT	-	TRBJ1-5	TRBV7-8	-
CASSQQTDSYGYTF	TGTGCCAGCAGCCAGCAGACGGACTCCTATGGCTACACCTTC	-	TRBJ1-2	TRBV3-1/TRBV3-2	-
CASSYSTGPTDTQYF	TGTGCCAGCAGTTATTCCACAGGGCCCACAGATACGCAGTATTTT	-	TRBJ2-3	TRBV6-5	-
CASSRLGAGEVGYEQYF	TGTGCCAGCAGCCGACTAGGGGCGGGAGAGGTCGGGTACGAGCAGTACTTC	-	TRBJ2-7	TRBV4-2	TRBD2
CASSNEGRSTGSPLHF	TGTGCCAGCAGTAATGAGGGTAGATCGACTGGTTCACCCCTCCACTTT	-	TRBJ1-6	TRBV25-1	-
CASRGQPSGNTIYF	TGTGCCAGCAGAGGACAGCCCTCTGGAAACACCATATATTTT	-	TRBJ1-3	TRBV6-5	-
CASSLLREETQYF	TGTGCCAGCAGCTTACTGCGAGAAGAGACCCAGTACTTC	-	TRBJ2-5	TRBV7-2	-
CASRTGANTEAFF	TGCGCCAGCAGGACAGGGGCTAACACTGAAGCTTTCTTT	-	TRBJ1-1	TRBV5-1	TRBD1
CASSYSSGRVDTQYF	TGTGCCAGCAGTTACTCCAGCGGGAGGGTAGATACGCAGTATTTT	-	TRBJ2-3	TRBV6-2/TRBV6-3	TRBD2
CASSREGQGSYEQYF	TGTGCCAGCAGCCGTGAAGGGCAGGGATCCTACGAGCAGTACTTC	-	TRBJ2-7	TRBV5-4	-
CASSQLHYTDTQYF	TGCGCCAGCAGCCAATTACACTACACAGATACGCAGTATTTT	-	TRBJ2-3	TRBV4-1	-
CASRQGAYDGYTF	TGTGCCAGCAGGCAGGGGGCATATGATGGCTACACCTTC	-	TRBJ1-2	TRBV27	TRBD1
CASSSTGGDTQYF	TGTGCCAGCAGCTCGACAGGGGGCGATACGCAGTATTTT	once	TRBJ2-3	TRBV5-6	TRBD1
CASSVGQGTGELFF	TGTGCCAGCAGCGTAGGGCAGGGGACCGGGGAGCTGTTTTTT	-	TRBJ2-2	TRBV9	-
CASRRLQGNYGYTF	TGTGCCAGCCGTAGGCTACAGGGGAACTATGGCTACACCTTC	-	TRBJ1-2	TRBV19	TRBD1
CASSPGTGGTYGYTF	TGTGCCAGTAGTCCGGGGACAGGGGGCACCTATGGCTACACCTTC	-	TRBJ1-2	TRBV19	TRBD1
CASSLAGSGQETQYF	TGCGCCAGCAGCTTGGCCGGTTCAGGACAAGAGACCCAGTACTTC	-	TRBJ2-5	TRBV5-1	-
CASGGGVRFTEAFF	TGTGCCAGCGGAGGCGGGGTAAGGTTCACTGAAGCTTTCTTT	-	TRBJ1-1	TRBV3-1/TRBV3-2	-
CASSPRGGNAEAFF	TGTGCCAGCAGCCCCCGGGGGGGTAACGCTGAAGCTTTCTTT	-	TRBJ1-1	TRBV9	-
CASSAQGSANEKLFF	TGTGCCAGCAGCGCACAGGGCTCTGCTAATGAAAAACTGTTTTTT	-	TRBJ1-4	TRBV5-4	-
CASSLGLAGGAFSYNEQFF	TGTGCCAGCAGCTTAGGACTAGCGGGAGGAGCCTTCTCCTACAATGAGCAGTTCTTC	-	TRBJ2-1	TRBV5-4	TRBD2
CASSLGGRGRGTNEKLFF	TGTGCCAGCAGCTTGGGTGGCAGGGGGCGCGGAACTAATGAAAAACTGTTTTTT	once	TRBJ1-4	TRBV5-4	TRBD1
CASSFSLGRKDEKLFF	TGTGCCAGCAGCTTTTCCCTGGGGAGGAAGGATGAAAAACTGTTTTTT	-	TRBJ1-4	TRBV5-4	-
CASSLTAGDRVFGYTF	TGTGCCAGCAGCTTAACGGCTGGGGACAGGGTGTTCGGCTACACCTTC	-	TRBJ1-2	TRBV7-3	TRBD1
CASSPEGPGTGELFF	TGTGCCAGCAGCCCCGAGGGCCCGGGGACCGGGGAGCTGTTTTTT	few	TRBJ2-2	TRBV4-2	-
CASSISTGGSSGANVLTF	TGTGCCAGCAGTATTTCGACAGGGGGAAGCTCTGGGGCCAACGTCCTGACTTTC	-	TRBJ2-6	TRBV3-1/TRBV3-2	TRBD1
CASSTSGFRVAFF	TGTGCCAGTAGTACCTCGGGTTTCAGAGTAGCTTTCTTT	-	TRBJ1-1	TRBV19	-
CASSPTSGALDTQYF	TGTGCCAGTAGTCCTACTAGCGGGGCTTTAGATACGCAGTATTTT	-	TRBJ2-3	TRBV19	TRBD2
CASSLDTNTEAFF	TGTGCCAGCAGCTTGGACACTAACACTGAAGCTTTCTTT	-	TRBJ1-1	TRBV13	-
CASSPPGMKPGTQYF	TGTGCCAGCAGCCCCCCGGGGATGAAGCCTGGGACCCAGTACTTC	-	TRBJ2-5	TRBV3-1/TRBV3-2	-